This note documents a single T cell receptor (beta chain) sequence. Its antigen remains unidentified. This sample stems from a study of OX40 agonist ivuxolimab in advanced cancers. General study points: With doses of 0.1-3.0 mg/kg, partial responders showed among the lowest clonal expansion. Certain nonresponders likewise exhibited a low normalized T-cell clonal expansion.

The CDR3 sequence is 13 residues long. The ends were cut back, 5 bases at V and 9 bases at J, with 14 bases in the middle. From germline, CDR1 is MNHEY and CDR2 SMNVEV (reference sequence). Profiling relied on immunoSEQ multiplex PCR, and the TCRdb table lists in-frame clones only, not all of them. The table includes about 61,000 clones, more than 80% detected once. Exclusion applied to patients with autoimmune disease history or systemic immunosuppression. Cycle 7 day 1, cycle 4 day 1, and baseline were the timepoints at which blood was sampled. This sample comprised CD4+ or CD8+ T cells sorted from blood, obtained in a trial of the OX40 agonist ivuxolimab. The source is an adult with an advanced solid tumor such as melanoma, head and neck, liver or kidney cancer. The rearrangement uses TRBV27 and TRBJ2-1, with D tentatively TRBD2 (5 bases). CDR3 nucleotide sequence: TGTGCCAGCAGTCCAAAGGGCGGGTTTGAGCAGTTCTTC. It specifies CASSPKGGFEQFF.